This TCR beta chain came from a study of a mutant IDH1 vaccine in newly diagnosed glioma. The time point denotes: baseline, week 1 (first vaccination visit). Treatment: pre-vaccination baseline after standard-of-care therapy. After removal of 1 base from V and 2 bases from J, the junction contained 6 bases not matched to a gene. The germline V gene encodes CDR1 MGHRA and CDR2 YSYEKL. This CDR3 spans 16 amino acids. Clones were sequenced by immunoSEQ multiplex PCR, and TCRdb holds only the in-frame ones, with some missing. Found here are about 67,000 clones, around 88% of them singletons; the top ten hold under 6%.

The source material was peripheral blood mononuclear cells (PBMCs), sampled from a glioma patient treated with radiotherapy, temozolomide or both. This TCR came from a woman under 30 with glioma. Some clones in this sample may be carry-over from other donors' samples. The chain couples TRBV4-1 to TRBJ1-2; 8 positions agree with TRBD1. The CDR3 DNA sequence: TGCGCCAGCAGCCAAGGGGGGGACAGGACGAACTATGGCTACACCTTC. Amino acid sequence: CASSQGGDRTNYGYTF.